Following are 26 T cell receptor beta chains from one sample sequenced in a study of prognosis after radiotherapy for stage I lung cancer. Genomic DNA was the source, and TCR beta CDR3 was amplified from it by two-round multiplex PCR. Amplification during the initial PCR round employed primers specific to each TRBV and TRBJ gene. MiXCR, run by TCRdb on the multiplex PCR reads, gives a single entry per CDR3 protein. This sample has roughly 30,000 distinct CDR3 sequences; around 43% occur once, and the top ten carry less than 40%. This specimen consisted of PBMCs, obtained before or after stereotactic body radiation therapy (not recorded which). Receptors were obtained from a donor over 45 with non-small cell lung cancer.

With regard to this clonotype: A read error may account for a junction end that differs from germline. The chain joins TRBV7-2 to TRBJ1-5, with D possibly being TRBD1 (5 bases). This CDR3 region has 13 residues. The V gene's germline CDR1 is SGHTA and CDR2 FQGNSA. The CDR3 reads CASSLGGGLPHHF. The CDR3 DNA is TGTGCCAGCAGCCTGGGGGGTGGCCTGCCCCATCATTTT.

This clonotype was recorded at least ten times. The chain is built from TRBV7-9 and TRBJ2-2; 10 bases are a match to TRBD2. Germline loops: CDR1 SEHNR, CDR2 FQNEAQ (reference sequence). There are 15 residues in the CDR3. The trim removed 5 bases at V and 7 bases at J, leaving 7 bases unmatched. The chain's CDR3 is CASSPTAGGGGELFF. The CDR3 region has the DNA TGTGCCAGCAGCCCTACAGCGGGAGGGGGCGGGGAGCTGTTTTTT. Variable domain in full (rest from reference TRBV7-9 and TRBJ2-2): DTGVSQNPRHKITKRGQNVTFRCDPISEHNRLYWYRQTLGQGPEFLTYFQNEAQLEKSRLLSDRFSAERPKGSFSTLEIQRTEQGDSAMYLCASSPTAGGGGELFFGEGSRLTVL.

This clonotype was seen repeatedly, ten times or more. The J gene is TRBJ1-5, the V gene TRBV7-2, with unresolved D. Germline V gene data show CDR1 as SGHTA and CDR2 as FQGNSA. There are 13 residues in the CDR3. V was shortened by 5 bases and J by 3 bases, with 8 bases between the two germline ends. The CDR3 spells CASSPVSNQPQHF. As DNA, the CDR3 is TGTGCCAGCAGCCCCGTCTCCAATCAGCCCCAGCATTTT.

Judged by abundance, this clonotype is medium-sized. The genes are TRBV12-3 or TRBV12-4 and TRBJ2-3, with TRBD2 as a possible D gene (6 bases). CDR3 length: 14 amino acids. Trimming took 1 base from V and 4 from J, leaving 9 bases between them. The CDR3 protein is CASSLGASADTQYF. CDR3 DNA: TGTGCCAGCAGTTTAGGGGCTAGCGCAGATACGCAGTATTTT.

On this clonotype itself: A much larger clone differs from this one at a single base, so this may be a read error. In nucleotides, the CDR3 is TGTGCCAGTAGTATTCGACGACAGGGATCTCACATTAAGTACTTC. Amino acid sequence: CASSIRRQGSHIKYF. The rearrangement uses TRBV19 and TRBJ2-4, with 7 bases that match TRBD1. Germline loops: CDR1 LNHDA, CDR2 SQIVND (reference sequence). This CDR3 contains 15 residues. The full variable domain, rest sourced from reference TRBV19 and TRBJ2-4, is DGGITQSPKYLFRKEGQNVTLSCEQNLNHDAMYWYRQDPGQGLRLIYYSQIVNDFQKGDIAEGYSVSREKKESFPLTVTSAQKNPTAFYLCASSIRRQGSHIKYFGAGTRLSVL.

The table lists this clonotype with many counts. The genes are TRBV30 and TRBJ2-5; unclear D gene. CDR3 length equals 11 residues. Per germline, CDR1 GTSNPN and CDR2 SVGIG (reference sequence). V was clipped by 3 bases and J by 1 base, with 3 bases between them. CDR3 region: CAWSIQETQYF. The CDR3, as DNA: TGTGCCTGGAGCATCCAAGAGACCCAGTACTTC.

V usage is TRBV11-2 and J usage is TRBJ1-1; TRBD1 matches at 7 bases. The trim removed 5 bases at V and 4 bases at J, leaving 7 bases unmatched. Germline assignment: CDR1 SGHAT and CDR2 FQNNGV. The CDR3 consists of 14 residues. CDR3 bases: TGTGCCAGCAGCCCAGGGGGGGGCCTCACTGAAGCTTTCTTT. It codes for CASSPGGGLTEAFF.

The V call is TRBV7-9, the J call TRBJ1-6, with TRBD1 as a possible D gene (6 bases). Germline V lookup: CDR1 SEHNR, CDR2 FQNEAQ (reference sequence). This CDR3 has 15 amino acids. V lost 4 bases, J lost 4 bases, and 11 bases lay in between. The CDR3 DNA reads TGTGCCAGCAGCTCAGGGGATGTTTATAATTCACCCCTCCACTTT. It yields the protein CASSSGDVYNSPLHF.

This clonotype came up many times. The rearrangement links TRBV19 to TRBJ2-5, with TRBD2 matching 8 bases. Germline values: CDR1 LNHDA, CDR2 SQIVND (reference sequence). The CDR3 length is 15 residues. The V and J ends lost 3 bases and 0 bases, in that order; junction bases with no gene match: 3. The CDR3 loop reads CASSITSGDQETQYF. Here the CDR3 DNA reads TGTGCCAGTAGTATTACTAGCGGCGACCAAGAGACCCAGTACTTC.

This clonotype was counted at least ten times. The CDR3 DNA sequence: TGTGCCAGCAGCCCAGAAACTAAGAACACCGGGGAGCTGTTTTTT. This translates into CASSPETKNTGELFF. V usage is TRBV3-1 and J usage is TRBJ2-2, with D unclear. V lost 4 bases to trimming and J lost 1 base, with 10 bases between them. From germline, CDR1 is LGHDT and CDR2 YNNKEL (reference sequence). The CDR3 consists of 15 residues.

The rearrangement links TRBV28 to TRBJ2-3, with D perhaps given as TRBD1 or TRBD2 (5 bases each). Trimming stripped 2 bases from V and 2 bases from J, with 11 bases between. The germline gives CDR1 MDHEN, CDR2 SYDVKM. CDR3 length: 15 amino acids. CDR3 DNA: TGTGCCAGCAGTTTAACGGGGACCTACACAGATACGCAGTATTTT. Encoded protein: CASSLTGTYTDTQYF. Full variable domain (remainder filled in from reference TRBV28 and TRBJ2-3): DVKVTQSSRYLVKRTGEKVFLECVQDMDHENMFWYRQDPGLGLRLIYFSYDVKMKEKGDIPEGYSVSREKKERFSLILESASTNQTSMYLCASSLTGTYTDTQYFGPGTRLTVL.

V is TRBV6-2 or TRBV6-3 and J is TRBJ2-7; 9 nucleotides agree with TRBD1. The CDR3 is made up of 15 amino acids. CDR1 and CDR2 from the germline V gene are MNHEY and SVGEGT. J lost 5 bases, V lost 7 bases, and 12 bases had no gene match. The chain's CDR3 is CASIEAGTGYHEQYF. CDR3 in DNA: TGTGCCAGCATTGAAGCCGGGACAGGGTACCACGAGCAGTACTTC.

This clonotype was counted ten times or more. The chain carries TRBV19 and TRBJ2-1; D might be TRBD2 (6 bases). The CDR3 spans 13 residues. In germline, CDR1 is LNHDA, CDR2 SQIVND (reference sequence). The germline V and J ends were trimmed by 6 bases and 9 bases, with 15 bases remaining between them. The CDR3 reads CASSYSVGGEQFF. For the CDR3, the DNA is TGTGCCAGTAGCTATTCTGTGGGGGGTGAGCAGTTCTTC.

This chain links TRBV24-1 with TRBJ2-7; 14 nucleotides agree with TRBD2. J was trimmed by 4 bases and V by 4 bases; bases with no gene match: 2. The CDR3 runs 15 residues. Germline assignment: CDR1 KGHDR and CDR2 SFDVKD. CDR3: CATSDGLAGGYEQYF. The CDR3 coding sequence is TGTGCCACCAGTGACGGACTAGCGGGAGGATACGAGCAGTACTTC.

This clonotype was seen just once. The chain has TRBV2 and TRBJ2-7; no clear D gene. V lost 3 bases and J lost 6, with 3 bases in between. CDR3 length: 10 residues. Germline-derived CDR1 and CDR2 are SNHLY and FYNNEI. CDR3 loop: CASSESEQYF. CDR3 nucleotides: TGTGCCAGCAGTGAGTCCGAGCAGTACTTC.

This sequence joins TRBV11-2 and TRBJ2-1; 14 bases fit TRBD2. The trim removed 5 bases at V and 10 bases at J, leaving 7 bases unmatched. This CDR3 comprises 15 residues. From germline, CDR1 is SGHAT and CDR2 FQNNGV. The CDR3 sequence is CASSGTSGSAGEQFF. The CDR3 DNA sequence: TGTGCCAGCAGCGGGACTAGCGGGAGCGCAGGCGAGCAGTTCTTC.

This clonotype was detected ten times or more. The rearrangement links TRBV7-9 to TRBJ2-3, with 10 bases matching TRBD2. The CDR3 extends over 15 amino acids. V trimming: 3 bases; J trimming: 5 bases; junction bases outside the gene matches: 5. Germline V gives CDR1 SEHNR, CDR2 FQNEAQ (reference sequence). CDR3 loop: CASSFRTSGIDTQYF. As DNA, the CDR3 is TGTGCCAGCAGCTTCCGGACTAGCGGCATAGATACGCAGTATTTT.

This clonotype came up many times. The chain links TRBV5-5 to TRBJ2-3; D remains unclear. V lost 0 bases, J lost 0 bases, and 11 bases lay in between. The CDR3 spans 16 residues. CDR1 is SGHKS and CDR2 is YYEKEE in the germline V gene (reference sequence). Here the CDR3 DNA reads TGTGCCAGCAGCTTGGGGGCTACCTCTAGCACAGATACGCAGTATTTT. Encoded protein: CASSLGATSSTDTQYF.

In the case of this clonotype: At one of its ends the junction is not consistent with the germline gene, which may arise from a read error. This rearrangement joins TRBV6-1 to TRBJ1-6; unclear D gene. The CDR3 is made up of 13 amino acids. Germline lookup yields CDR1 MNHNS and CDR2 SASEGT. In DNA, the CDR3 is TGTGCTAGCGGACCAACCTATAATTCACCCCCCCACTTT. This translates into CASGPTYNSPPHF.

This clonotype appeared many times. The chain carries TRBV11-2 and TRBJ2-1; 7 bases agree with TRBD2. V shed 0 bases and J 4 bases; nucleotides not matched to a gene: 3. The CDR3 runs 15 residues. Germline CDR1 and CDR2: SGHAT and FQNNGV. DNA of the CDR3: TGTGCCAGCAGCTTAGATTTGCGGGAGTACAATGAGCAGTTCTTC. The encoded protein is CASSLDLREYNEQFF.

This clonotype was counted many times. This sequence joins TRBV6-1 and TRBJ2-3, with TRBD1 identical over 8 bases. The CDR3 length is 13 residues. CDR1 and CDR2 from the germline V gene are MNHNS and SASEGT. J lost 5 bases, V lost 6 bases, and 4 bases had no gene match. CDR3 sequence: CASSKDRGDTQYF. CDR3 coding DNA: TGTGCCAGCAGCAAAGACAGGGGAGATACGCAGTATTTT.

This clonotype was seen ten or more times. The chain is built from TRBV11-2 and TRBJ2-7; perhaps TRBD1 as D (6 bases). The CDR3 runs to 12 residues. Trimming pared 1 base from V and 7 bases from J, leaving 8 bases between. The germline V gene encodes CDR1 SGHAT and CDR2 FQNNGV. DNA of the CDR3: TGTGCCAGCAGCTTAGTAGGGGGAGAGCAGTACTTC. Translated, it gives CASSLVGGEQYF.

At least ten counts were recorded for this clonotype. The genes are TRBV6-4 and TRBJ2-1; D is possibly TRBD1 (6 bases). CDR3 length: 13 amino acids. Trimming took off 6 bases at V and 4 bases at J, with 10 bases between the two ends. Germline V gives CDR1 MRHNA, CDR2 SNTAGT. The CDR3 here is CASSRTVYNEQFF. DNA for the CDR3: TGTGCCAGCAGCCGGACAGTTTACAATGAGCAGTTCTTC.

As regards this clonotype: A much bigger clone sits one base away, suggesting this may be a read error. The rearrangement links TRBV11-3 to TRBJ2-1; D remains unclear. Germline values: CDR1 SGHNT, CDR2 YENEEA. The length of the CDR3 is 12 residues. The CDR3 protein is CAGSCVDNEQFF. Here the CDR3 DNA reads TGTGCCGGCAGCTGTGTCGACAATGAGCAGTTCTTC.

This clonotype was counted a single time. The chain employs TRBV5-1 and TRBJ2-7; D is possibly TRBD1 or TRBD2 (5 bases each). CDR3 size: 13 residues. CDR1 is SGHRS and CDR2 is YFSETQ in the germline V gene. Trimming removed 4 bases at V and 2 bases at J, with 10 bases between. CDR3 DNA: TGCGCCAGCAGCCGGGACGGTGCCTACGAGCAGTACTTC. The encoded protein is CASSRDGAYEQYF.

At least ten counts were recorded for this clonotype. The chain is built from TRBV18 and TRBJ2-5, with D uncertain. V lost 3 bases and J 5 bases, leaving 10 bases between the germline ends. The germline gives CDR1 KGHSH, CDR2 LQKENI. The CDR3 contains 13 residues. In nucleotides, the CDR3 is TGTGCCAGCTCACCGGGGATCCAGGAGACCCAGTACTTC. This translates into CASSPGIQETQYF. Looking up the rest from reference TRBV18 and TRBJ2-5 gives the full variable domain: NAGVMQNPRHLVRRRGQEARLRCSPMKGHSHVYWYRQLPEEGLKFMVYLQKENIIDESGMPKERFSAEFPKEGPSILRIQQVVRGDSAAYFCASSPGIQETQYFGPGTRLLVL.